A single sample gave rise to the 6 T cell receptor beta chains below, sequenced in a study of cytomegalovirus exposure and HLA in healthy donors. PCR primers comprised 60 Vbeta and 13 Jbeta primers. The data were produced by immunoSEQ multiplex PCR, yet TCRdb's version contains in-frame clones alone and is incomplete. The repertoire includes over 250,000 clones, 72% of them detected once, and approximately 2.1% sits in the top ten. The sample taken for sequencing was PBMCs. The receptors were gathered from a female donor in good health and CMV-seronegative.

V and J are TRBV29-1 and TRBJ2-7, with 7 bases identical to TRBD2. The CDR3 has 12 amino acids. Trimming at V came to 7 bases and at J to 2 bases, leaving 5 bases not matched to a gene. The germline gives CDR1 SQVTM, CDR2 ANQGSEA. In DNA form, the CDR3 reads TGCAGCGGCGGGGGTGGGGCCTACGAGCAGTACTTC. Amino acids: CSGGGGAYEQYF.

The V call is TRBV5-8, the J call TRBJ1-1, with 9 bases identical to TRBD1. Germline CDR1 reads SGHTS; CDR2 reads YDEGEE. The trim removed 4 bases at V and 10 bases at J, leaving 5 bases unmatched. The CDR3 covers 12 residues. This chain's CDR3 is CASSHRGPGAFF. The CDR3 DNA follows: TGTGCCAGCAGCCACAGGGGGCCAGGAGCTTTCTTT.

This clone was found a few times. This rearrangement joins TRBV19 to TRBJ2-7; TRBD2 matches at 8 bases. This CDR3 spans 15 amino acids. Germline CDR1 reads LNHDA; CDR2 reads SQIVND (reference sequence). V trimming: 1 base; J trimming: 6 bases; junction bases outside the gene matches: 8. The CDR3 is CASSIGGGRSREQYF. Written as DNA, the CDR3 is TGTGCCAGTAGTATAGGGGGCGGGAGGTCTCGCGAGCAGTACTTC.

This chain joins TRBV6-5 and TRBJ2-2; 8 bases line up with TRBD2. CDR1 and CDR2 (germline): MNHEY, SVGAGI. V trimming: 7 bases; J trimming: 6 bases; junction bases outside the gene matches: 7. This CDR3 contains 14 residues. Here the CDR3 reads CASTRGGKAGELFF. In DNA form, the CDR3 reads TGTGCCAGCACCCGGGGGGGGAAGGCCGGGGAGCTGTTTTTT.

This chain joins TRBV5-1 and TRBJ2-5; the match to TRBD1 covers 8 bases. The CDR3 extends over 15 amino acids. J was trimmed by 4 bases and V by 2 bases; bases with no gene match: 7. Germline V CDR1 and CDR2: SGHRS, YFSETQ. CDR3 DNA: TGCGCCAGCAGCTTCGGACAGGGCTCCCTAGAGACCCAGTACTTC. Encoded protein: CASSFGQGSLETQYF. Drawing the rest from reference TRBV5-1 and TRBJ2-5, the complete variable domain is KAGVTQTPRYLIKTRGQQVTLSCSPISGHRSVSWYQQTPGQGLQFLFEYFSETQRNKGNFPGRFSGRQFSNSRSEMNVSTLELGDSALYLCASSFGQGSLETQYFGPGTRLLVL.

This clone turned up a few times. The chain has TRBV5-1 and TRBJ2-2; the match to TRBD2 covers 7 bases. Trimming at V came to 0 bases and at J to 6 bases, leaving 8 bases not matched to a gene. The CDR3 spans 16 residues. Looked up from germline, CDR1 is SGHRS and CDR2 is YFSETQ. DNA for the CDR3: TGCGCCAGCAGCTTGGCCTCGAGCGGGGTTCCCGGGGAGCTGTTTTTT. It is translated as CASSLASSGVPGELFF.